This section outlines one T cell receptor beta chain sequence together with its context. A junction end diverges from the germline sequence, so it may reflect a read error. In the study's own analysis: Amplification from reference gene primers served as the basis for estimated nucleated cell counts. Sequencing used immunoSEQ multiplex PCR; TCRdb keeps in-frame clones, though not all of them. The V and J calls and clone size are taken from that table; D and trimming were inferred from the DNA. The table has around 150,000 clones, over 80% seen once. This CDR3 is 14 amino acids long. Germline CDR1 is SGHTA and CDR2 is FQGTGA. This record comes from a study of blood T cell repertoires in COVID-19. Overall study context: There were acute and convalescent COVID-19 samples, and they came from the United States, Italy and Spain. PBMCs, B-cell-depleted T cells, or T cells were the source of the cDNA or gDNA that made up the material.

Participants' reported clinical history set cohort assignment. This chain links TRBV7-3 with TRBJ2-7, with D possibly being TRBD2 (6 bases). Source material: PBMCs or T cells enriched from blood (not recorded which). This sequence originates from a man between 65 and 85 years old who had been exposed to COVID-19. The CDR3 DNA follows: TGTGCCAGCAGCCTAACCGGGGGTCAATACGAGCAGTACTTC. It yields the protein CASSLTGGQYEQYF.